This passage covers 6 T cell receptor beta chains from one sample sequenced in a study of blood T cell repertoires in COVID-19. Data came from immunoSEQ multiplex PCR; TCRdb stores just in-frame clones and leaves some out. The sample lists 55,000 to 60,000 clones; more than 75% were seen once. The sequenced sample consisted of peripheral blood. The receptors derive from a man between 45 and 60 years old with active or convalescent COVID-19.

This chain joins TRBV9 and TRBJ1-1; a possible D gene is TRBD1 (5 bases). V gave up 3 bases and J gave up 11 bases, with 17 bases separating them. This CDR3 has 13 residues. Germline loops: CDR1 SGDLS, CDR2 YYNGEE. The chain's CDR3 is CASSGNSGLRAFF. The DNA for the CDR3 is TGTGCCAGCAGCGGTAATTCAGGGCTTAGGGCTTTCTTT. The variable domain in full, completed from reference TRBV9 and TRBJ1-1, reads DSGVTQTPKHLITATGQRVTLRCSPRSGDLSVYWYQQSLDQGLQFLIQYYNGEERAKGNILERFSAQQFPDLHSELNLSSLELGDSALYFCASSGNSGLRAFFGQGTRLTVV.

The chain is built from TRBV4-1 and TRBJ2-6; D unclear. The CDR3 totals 15 residues. The germline V gene encodes CDR1 MGHRA and CDR2 YSYEKL. The ends were cut back, 1 base at V and 1 base at J, with 5 bases in the middle. The CDR3 DNA reads TGCGCCAGCAGCCAAGTCCCATCTGGGGCCAACGTCCTGACTTTC. This codes for CASSQVPSGANVLTF.

This clone was seen a few times. The rearrangement uses TRBV27 and TRBJ2-2; D may be TRBD1 (5 bases). Per germline, CDR1 MNHEY and CDR2 SMNVEV (reference sequence). CDR3 length: 15 residues. The V gene lost 6 bases and the J gene lost 4 bases, with 15 bases spanning the gap. The CDR3 nucleotides read TGTGCCAGCAGCCTCCAAGGGGCTGGCACCGGGGAGCTGTTTTTT. Protein: CASSLQGAGTGELFF.

This chain links TRBV19 with TRBJ1-6; tentatively, D is TRBD1 (6 bases). Trimming removed 1 base at V and 8 bases at J, with 9 bases between. The CDR3 has 14 residues. The V gene's germline CDR1 is LNHDA and CDR2 SQIVND (reference sequence). Here the CDR3 reads CASSIVAGDSPLHF. In nucleotides, the CDR3 is TGTGCCAGTAGTATAGTGGCAGGGGATTCACCCCTCCACTTT. The full variable domain, in which reference TRBV19 and TRBJ1-6 provide the parts outside the CDR3, is DGGITQSPKYLFRKEGQNVTLSCEQNLNHDAMYWYRQDPGQGLRLIYYSQIVNDFQKGDIAEGYSVSREKKESFPLTVTSAQKNPTAFYLCASSIVAGDSPLHFGNGTRLTVT.

V is TRBV4-2 and J is TRBJ2-5, with TRBD2 as a possible D gene (7 bases). The V gene lost 1 base and the J gene lost 5 bases, with 11 bases spanning the gap. Germline loops: CDR1 LGHNA, CDR2 YNFKEQ. The CDR3 has 14 residues. The CDR3 protein is CASSQASGGETQYF. The CDR3 nucleotides read TGTGCCAGCAGCCAAGCTTCGGGGGGCGAGACCCAGTACTTC.

This rearrangement joins TRBV5-6 to TRBJ2-7, with a possible D match to TRBD2 (6 bases). CDR1 is SGHDT and CDR2 is YYEEEE in the germline V gene. This CDR3 is 17 amino acids long. Trimming cost V 4 bases and J 0 bases, with 20 bases left between them. CDR3 nucleotide sequence: TGTGCCAGCAGCCGGGGGTCGACGGGAGCTATCTCCTACGAGCAGTACTTC. Amino acid sequence: CASSRGSTGAISYEQYF.